The present entry profiles one T cell receptor beta chain with its context. Authors' processing steps: Counts of nucleated cells, estimated from reference gene primer amplification, were obtained. Data came from immunoSEQ multiplex PCR; TCRdb stores just in-frame clones and leaves some out. V and J calls and clone size come straight from that table; D and trimming were deduced from the DNA. The repertoire holds under 75,000 clones, 84% seen once, with 15% to 20% in the top ten. Patients from Seattle were sampled longitudinally, starting during active infection. This record belongs to a study of blood T cell repertoires in COVID-19. The wider study: Acute-phase and convalescent COVID-19 samples originated in the United States, Italy and Spain. From T cells, B-cell-depleted T cells, or PBMCs came the material, which was cDNA or gDNA.

V was pared by 5 bases and J by 0 bases, with 13 bases between. The CDR3 covers 15 residues. Per the germline V gene, CDR1 is SGHAT and CDR2 is FQNNGV. The TCR originated in a man in his sixties with COVID-19, enrolled during active disease. The chain combines TRBV11-2 with TRBJ2-5; D is uncertain. The specimen sequenced was peripheral blood. CDR3 sequence (DNA): TGTGCCAGCAGCAAATCTTTGGGCAACCAAGAGACCCAGTACTTC. Translation gives CASSKSLGNQETQYF.